The rows below give T cell receptor beta chains drawn from one sample of a study of CD8 T cells in ankylosing spondylitis. MiXCR, applied by TCRdb to the 5' RACE reads, yields one record per CDR3 protein. The sample records roughly 200,000 distinct CDR3 sequences, about a quarter being singletons. The sample consisted of blood, either unsorted or a sorted T cell fraction (not recorded which). The receptor set was obtained from a male donor with ankylosing spondylitis or in good health (not recorded which). CDR3s include the opening cysteine and the closing phenylalanine or tryptophan. The order of the fields is D gene, J gene, V gene, clone size, CDR3 protein, CDR3 DNA. The D gene is left open where the match is weak. A clone size is listed for some rows: how often the clone was seen (once, few, many), or a class if it is expanded.

TRBD2	TRBJ2-1	TRBV24-1	once	CATDEGLAGTNEQFF	TGTGCCACGGACGAGGGACTAGCGGGGACCAATGAGCAGTTCTTC
TRBD2	TRBJ2-1	TRBV20-1	many	CSAWPGLAGGEQFF	TGCAGTGCTTGGCCGGGACTAGCGGGAGGCGAGCAGTTCTTC
TRBD1	TRBJ2-1	TRBV29-1	few	CSVPGQGRNEQFF	TGCAGCGTCCCCGGACAGGGTAGGAATGAGCAGTTCTTC
-	TRBJ2-5	TRBV20-1	few	CSARDPRGRVAGETQYF	TGCAGTGCTAGAGATCCAAGGGGGAGGGTAGCTGGGGAGACCCAGTACTTC
TRBD1	TRBJ2-7	TRBV10-3	-	CAIGTGDSYEQYF	TGTGCCATTGGGACAGGGGATTCCTACGAGCAGTACTTC
TRBD2	TRBJ2-3	TRBV20-1	many	CSANVLAGTTDTQYF	TGCAGTGCTAACGTACTAGCGGGAACCACAGATACGCAGTATTTT
-	TRBJ2-3	TRBV6-5	many	CASRRGADTQYF	TGTGCCAGCAGACGTGGGGCAGATACGCAGTATTTT
-	TRBJ1-5	TRBV20-1	once	CSAEDSGRSRSQPQHF	TGCAGTGCTGAGGACAGCGGAAGATCGAGGAGTCAGCCCCAGCATTTT
-	TRBJ1-4	TRBV6-6	many	CASSSSIGGKLFF	TGTGCCAGCAGTTCCTCTATTGGGGGAAAACTGTTTTTT
TRBD2	TRBJ2-7	TRBV6-2/TRBV6-3	many	CASSYSRGGRSYEQYF	TGTGCCAGCAGTTACTCGCGGGGCGGGAGATCCTACGAGCAGTACTTC
-	TRBJ1-1	TRBV20-1	-	CSAREPRRGNTEAFF	TGCAGTGCTAGGGAACCTAGGCGTGGGAACACTGAAGCTTTCTTT
-	TRBJ2-1	TRBV12-3/TRBV12-4	few	CASSLGASRGEQFF	TGTGCCAGCAGTTTAGGGGCTAGTCGGGGAGAGCAGTTCTTC
TRBD1	TRBJ1-2	TRBV6-2/TRBV6-3	many	CASSTDRGLTYGYTF	TGTGCCAGCAGTACCGACAGGGGGCTAACCTATGGCTACACCTTC
-	TRBJ2-5	TRBV12-3/TRBV12-4	-	CASSDQRGTEQETQYF	TGTGCCAGCAGTGACCAGAGGGGGACCGAACAAGAGACCCAGTACTTC
-	TRBJ1-1	TRBV5-1	-	CANSLGMNTEAFF	TGCGCCAACAGCTTGGGAATGAACACTGAAGCTTTCTTT
-	TRBJ1-6	TRBV20-1	many	CSARVSGQLNSPLHF	TGCAGTGCTAGAGTTTCAGGACAGCTTAATTCACCCCTCCACTTT
TRBD2	TRBJ2-7	TRBV20-1	-	CSASGGTRDEQYF	TGCAGTGCGAGCGGCGGGACTAGGGACGAGCAGTACTTC
-	TRBJ2-1	TRBV6-5	few	CASSSRTIYNEQFF	TGTGCCAGCAGTTCCCGGACTATCTACAATGAGCAGTTCTTC
-	TRBJ2-1	TRBV20-1	-	CCARDPSSYNEQFF	TGCTGTGCTAGGGACCCCAGCTCCTACAATGAGCAGTTCTTC
TRBD2	TRBJ2-3	TRBV20-1	many	CSARGPGLAKRTDTQYF	TGCAGTGCTAGAGGTCCGGGACTAGCGAAACGCACAGATACGCAGTATTTT
TRBD1	TRBJ2-1	TRBV15	many	CATGQGVSYNEQFF	TGTGCCACCGGTCAGGGGGTCTCCTACAATGAGCAGTTCTTC
TRBD2	TRBJ2-2	TRBV12-3/TRBV12-4	many	CASSPLAGGFTGELFF	TGTGCCAGCAGTCCCCTTGCGGGAGGGTTTACCGGGGAGCTGTTTTTT
-	TRBJ2-3	TRBV20-1	-	CSARAGQGGDTQYF	TGCAGTGCTAGAGCGGGTCAAGGTGGAGATACGCAGTATTTT
TRBD2	TRBJ2-3	TRBV20-1	once	CSADWREDTQYF	TGCAGTGCAGATTGGCGGGAGGATACGCAGTATTTT
TRBD2	TRBJ2-5	TRBV10-3	-	CAISEGTSVQETQYF	TGTGCCATCAGTGAAGGGACTAGCGTCCAAGAGACCCAGTACTTC
TRBD2	TRBJ2-7	TRBV7-2	-	CASSPTGLATYEQYF	TGTGCCAGCAGCCCGACCGGACTAGCGACCTACGAGCAGTACTTC
-	TRBJ2-3	TRBV20-1	-	CSARERGNTQYF	TGCAGTGCTAGAGAAAGGGGAAATACGCAGTATTTT
TRBD2	TRBJ2-3	TRBV7-8	-	CASSLGAGAGTDTQYF	TGTGCCAGCAGCCTAGGAGCGGGAGCGGGGACAGATACGCAGTATTTT
TRBD2	TRBJ2-3	TRBV20-1	-	CSARSSREIDTQYF	TGCAGTGCTAGATCCTCGCGGGAGATAGATACGCAGTATTTT
TRBD1	TRBJ1-1	TRBV12-3/TRBV12-4	-	CASSPGQGRGTEAFF	TGTGCCAGCAGCCCTGGACAGGGACGGGGGACTGAAGCTTTCTTT
-	TRBJ2-1	TRBV5-1	many	CASLGTTRQQFF	TGCGCCAGCCTCGGAACAACGCGTCAGCAGTTCTTC
-	TRBJ1-2	TRBV7-3	-	CASSLTPADTYGYTF	TGTGCCAGCAGCTTAACGCCAGCCGATACCTATGGCTACACCTTC
-	TRBJ1-1	TRBV5-1	many	CASSFRDGNTEAFF	TGCGCCAGCAGCTTCCGGGACGGCAACACTGAAGCTTTCTTT
-	TRBJ2-2	TRBV25-1	-	CASKGTANTGELFF	TGTGCCAGCAAGGGGACTGCGAACACCGGGGAGCTGTTTTTT
TRBD1	TRBJ2-3	TRBV6-5	-	CASSYGQGSTDTQYF	TGTGCCAGCAGTTACGGACAGGGGAGCACAGATACGCAGTATTTT
-	TRBJ1-5	TRBV12-3/TRBV12-4	many	CASSLESDQPQHF	TGTGCCAGCAGTTTGGAGAGTGATCAGCCCCAGCATTTT
TRBD2	TRBJ2-1	TRBV10-1	many	CASSGKTSGNPAYNEQFF	TGCGCCAGCAGTGGTAAGACTAGCGGGAATCCCGCCTACAATGAGCAGTTCTTC
-	TRBJ2-1	TRBV4-1	few	CASSPGGGLNDEQFF	TGCGCCAGCAGTCCTGGGGGGGGCCTAAACGATGAGCAGTTCTTC
TRBD2	TRBJ2-1	TRBV2	-	CASRGLAGGPFVGYNEQFF	TGTGCCAGCAGGGGACTAGCGGGAGGGCCGTTCGTAGGCTACAATGAGCAGTTCTTC
TRBD2	TRBJ2-1	TRBV6-1	-	CASSATSGRAIVPYNEQFF	TGTGCCAGCAGTGCCACTAGCGGGAGGGCAATAGTCCCCTACAATGAGCAGTTCTTC
-	TRBJ1-6	TRBV12-3/TRBV12-4	many	CASSPHGGGRNSPLHF	TGTGCCAGCAGTCCCCACGGCGGGGGGAGGAATTCACCCCTCCACTTT
TRBD2	TRBJ2-2	TRBV20-1	many	CSARGLAANTGELFF	TGCAGTGCTAGAGGGCTAGCGGCGAACACCGGGGAGCTGTTTTTT
TRBD2	TRBJ2-7	TRBV7-6	-	CASGLGREGEQYF	TGTGCCAGTGGCTTGGGGCGGGAGGGCGAGCAGTACTTC
TRBD2	TRBJ2-3	TRBV29-1	-	CSSSGRSTDTQYF	TGCAGCTCTAGCGGGAGGAGCACAGATACGCAGTATTTT
TRBD1	TRBJ1-1	TRBV20-1	many	CSAEIDRASNTEAFF	TGCAGTGCTGAAATAGACAGGGCCTCGAACACTGAAGCTTTCTTT
TRBD1	TRBJ2-5	TRBV20-1	many	CSARDRRTGKETQYF	TGCAGTGCTAGAGATCGTAGGACAGGGAAAGAGACCCAGTACTTC
TRBD1	TRBJ1-4	TRBV7-7	many	CASSLDRGVGEKLFF	TGTGCTAGCAGCTTGGACAGGGGCGTAGGCGAAAAACTGTTTTTT
-	TRBJ1-5	TRBV5-1	many	CASSLEGAGVHQPQHF	TGCGCCAGCAGCTTGGAGGGAGCAGGGGTCCACCAGCCCCAGCATTTT
TRBD2	TRBJ2-1	TRBV12-3/TRBV12-4	-	CASMLAGFFQQFF	TGTGCCAGCATGCTAGCGGGGTTTTTTCAGCAGTTCTTC
TRBD1	TRBJ2-5	TRBV5-5	-	CASSLGPQGAETQYF	TGTGCCAGCAGCTTGGGCCCGCAGGGGGCAGAGACCCAGTACTTC
TRBD2	TRBJ2-7	TRBV7-3	many	CASSPKVFGGSSYEQYF	TGTGCCAGCAGCCCCAAGGTGTTCGGCGGGAGCTCGTACGAGCAGTACTTC
-	TRBJ1-5	TRBV3-1	many	CASSQAHGSNQPQHF	TGTGCCAGCAGCCAAGCACACGGGAGCAATCAGCCCCAGCATTTT
TRBD2	TRBJ2-3	TRBV23-1	-	CASSQSGLATTDTQYF	TGCGCCAGCAGTCAATCTGGACTAGCCACCACAGATACGCAGTATTTT
-	TRBJ1-6	TRBV20-1	-	CSARPEQNSPLHF	TGCAGTGCCCGACCGGAACAGAATTCACCCCTCCACTTT